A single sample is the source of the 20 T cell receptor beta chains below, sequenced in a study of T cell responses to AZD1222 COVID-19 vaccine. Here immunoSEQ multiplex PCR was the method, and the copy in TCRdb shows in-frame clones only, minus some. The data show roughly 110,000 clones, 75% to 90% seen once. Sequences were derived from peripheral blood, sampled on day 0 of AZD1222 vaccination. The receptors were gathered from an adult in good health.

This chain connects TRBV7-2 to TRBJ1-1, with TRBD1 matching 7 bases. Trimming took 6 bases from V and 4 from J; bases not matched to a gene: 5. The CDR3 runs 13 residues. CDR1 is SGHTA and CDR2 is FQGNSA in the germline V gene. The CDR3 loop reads CASRQGGITEAFF. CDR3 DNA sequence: TGTGCCAGCAGGCAGGGGGGTATCACTGAAGCTTTCTTT.

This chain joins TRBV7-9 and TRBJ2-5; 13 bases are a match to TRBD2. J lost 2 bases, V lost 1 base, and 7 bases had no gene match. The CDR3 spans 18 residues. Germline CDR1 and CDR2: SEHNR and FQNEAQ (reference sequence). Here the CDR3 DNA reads TGTGCCAGCAGCTTAGTCCTCGGACTAGCGGGAGTGCAAGAGACCCAGTACTTC. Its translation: CASSLVLGLAGVQETQYF.

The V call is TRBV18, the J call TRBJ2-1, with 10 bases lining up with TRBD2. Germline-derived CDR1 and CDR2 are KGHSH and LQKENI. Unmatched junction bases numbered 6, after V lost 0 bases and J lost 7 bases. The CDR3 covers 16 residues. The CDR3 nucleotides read TGTGCCAGCTCACCACCGGCCAGCGGGAGGGGGAATGAGCAGTTCTTC. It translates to CASSPPASGRGNEQFF.

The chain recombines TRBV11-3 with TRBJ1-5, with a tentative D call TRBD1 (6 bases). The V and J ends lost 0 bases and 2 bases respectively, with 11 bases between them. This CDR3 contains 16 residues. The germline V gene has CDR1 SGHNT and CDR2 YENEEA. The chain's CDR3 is CASSLDAGDGNQPQHF. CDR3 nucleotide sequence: TGTGCCAGCAGCTTAGATGCAGGGGATGGCAATCAGCCCCAGCATTTT. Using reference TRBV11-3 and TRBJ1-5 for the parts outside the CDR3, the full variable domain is EAGVVQSPRYKIIEKKQPVAFWCNPISGHNTLYWYLQNLGQGPELLIRYENEEAVDDSQLPKDRFSAERLKGVDSTLKIQPAELGDSAVYLCASSLDAGDGNQPQHFGDGTRLSIL.

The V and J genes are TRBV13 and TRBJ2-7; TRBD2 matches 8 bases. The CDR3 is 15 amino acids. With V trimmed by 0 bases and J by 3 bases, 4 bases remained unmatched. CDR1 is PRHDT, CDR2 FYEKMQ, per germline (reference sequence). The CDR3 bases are TGTGCCAGCAGCTTAGGGCGGGAGGCCGTCTACGAGCAGTACTTC. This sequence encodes CASSLGREAVYEQYF.

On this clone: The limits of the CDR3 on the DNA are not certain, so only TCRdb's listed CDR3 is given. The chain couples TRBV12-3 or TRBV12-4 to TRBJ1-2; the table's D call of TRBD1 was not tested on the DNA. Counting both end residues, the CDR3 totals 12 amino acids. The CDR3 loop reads CASSWGSGSDTF.

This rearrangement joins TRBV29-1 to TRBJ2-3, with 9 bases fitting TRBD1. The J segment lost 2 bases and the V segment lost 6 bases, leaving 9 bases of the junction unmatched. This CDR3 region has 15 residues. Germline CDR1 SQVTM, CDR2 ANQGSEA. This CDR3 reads CSVMIGTGITDTQYF. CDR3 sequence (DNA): TGCAGCGTGATGATAGGGACAGGGATCACAGATACGCAGTATTTT.

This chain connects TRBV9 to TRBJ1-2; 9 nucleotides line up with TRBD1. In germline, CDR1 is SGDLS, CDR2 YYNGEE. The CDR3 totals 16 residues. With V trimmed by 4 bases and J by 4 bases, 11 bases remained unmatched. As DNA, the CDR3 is TGTGCCAGCAGCCCTAGGGACAGGGTGGTTGGCTATGGCTACACCTTC. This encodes CASSPRDRVVGYGYTF.

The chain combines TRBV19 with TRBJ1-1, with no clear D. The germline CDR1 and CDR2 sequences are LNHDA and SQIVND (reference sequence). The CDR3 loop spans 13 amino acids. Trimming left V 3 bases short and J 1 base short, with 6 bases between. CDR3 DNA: TGTGCCAGTAGTATCATGCAGAACACTGAAGCTTTCTTT. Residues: CASSIMQNTEAFF. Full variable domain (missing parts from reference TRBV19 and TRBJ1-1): DGGITQSPKYLFRKEGQNVTLSCEQNLNHDAMYWYRQDPGQGLRLIYYSQIVNDFQKGDIAEGYSVSREKKESFPLTVTSAQKNPTAFYLCASSIMQNTEAFFGQGTRLTVV.

The CDR3 DNA sequence: TGTGCGCAGACAGCTACAGGGAGGGGGTTGAATGAGCAGTTCTTC. This encodes CAQTATGRGLNEQFF. This sequence joins TRBV21-1 and TRBJ2-1; the D call TRBD2 from the table was never checked on the DNA. TRBV21-1 is listed as a pseudogene. This CDR3 has 15 residues.

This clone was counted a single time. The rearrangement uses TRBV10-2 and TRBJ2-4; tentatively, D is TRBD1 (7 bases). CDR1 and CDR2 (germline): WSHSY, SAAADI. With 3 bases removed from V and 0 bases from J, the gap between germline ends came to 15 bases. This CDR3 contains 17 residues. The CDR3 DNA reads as TGCGCCAGCAGTGACAGGGGGAGGAATCTAGCCAAAAACATTCAGTACTTC. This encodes CASSDRGRNLAKNIQYF.

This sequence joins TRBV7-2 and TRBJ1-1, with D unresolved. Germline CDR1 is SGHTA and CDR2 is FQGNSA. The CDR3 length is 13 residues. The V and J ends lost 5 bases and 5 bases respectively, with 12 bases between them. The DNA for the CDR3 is TGTGCCAGCAGCATGTTACGGGGAACTGAAGCTTTCTTT. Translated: CASSMLRGTEAFF.

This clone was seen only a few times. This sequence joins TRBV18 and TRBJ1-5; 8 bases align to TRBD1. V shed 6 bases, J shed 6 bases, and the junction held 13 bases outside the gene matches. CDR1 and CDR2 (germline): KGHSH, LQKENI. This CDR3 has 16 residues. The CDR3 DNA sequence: TGTGCCAGCTCCCCTTTGGACAGGGATTTTACTCAGCCCCAGCATTTT. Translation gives CASSPLDRDFTQPQHF.

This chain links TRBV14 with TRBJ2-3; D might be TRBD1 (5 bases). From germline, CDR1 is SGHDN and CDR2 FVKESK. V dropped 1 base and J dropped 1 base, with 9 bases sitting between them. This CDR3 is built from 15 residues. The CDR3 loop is CASSQVQGGTDTQYF. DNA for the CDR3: TGTGCCAGCAGCCAAGTTCAAGGGGGCACAGATACGCAGTATTTT.

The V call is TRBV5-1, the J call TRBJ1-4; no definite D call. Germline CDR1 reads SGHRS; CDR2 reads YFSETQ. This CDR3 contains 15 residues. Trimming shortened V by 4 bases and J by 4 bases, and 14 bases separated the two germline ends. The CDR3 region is CASSLYDPDNEKLFF. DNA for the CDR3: TGCGCCAGCAGCCTCTACGACCCCGATAATGAAAAACTGTTTTTT.

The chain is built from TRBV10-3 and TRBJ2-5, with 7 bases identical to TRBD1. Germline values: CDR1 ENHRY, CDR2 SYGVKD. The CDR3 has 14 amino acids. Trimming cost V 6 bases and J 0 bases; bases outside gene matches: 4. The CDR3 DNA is TGTGCCATCAGACAGACAGGGAACCAAGAGACCCAGTACTTC. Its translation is CAIRQTGNQETQYF.

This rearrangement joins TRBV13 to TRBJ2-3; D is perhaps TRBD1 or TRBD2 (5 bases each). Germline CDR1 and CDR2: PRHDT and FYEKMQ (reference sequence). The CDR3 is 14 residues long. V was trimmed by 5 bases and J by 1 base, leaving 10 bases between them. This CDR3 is CASSLGRGTDTQYF. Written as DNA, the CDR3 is TGTGCCAGCAGCCTGGGGCGGGGCACAGATACGCAGTATTTT.

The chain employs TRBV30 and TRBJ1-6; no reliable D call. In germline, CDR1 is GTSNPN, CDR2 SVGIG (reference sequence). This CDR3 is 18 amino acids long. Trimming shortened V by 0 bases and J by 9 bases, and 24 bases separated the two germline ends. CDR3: CAWSVPFASERTGSPLHF. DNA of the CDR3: TGTGCCTGGAGTGTACCTTTCGCGTCAGAAAGAACGGGTTCACCCCTCCACTTT.

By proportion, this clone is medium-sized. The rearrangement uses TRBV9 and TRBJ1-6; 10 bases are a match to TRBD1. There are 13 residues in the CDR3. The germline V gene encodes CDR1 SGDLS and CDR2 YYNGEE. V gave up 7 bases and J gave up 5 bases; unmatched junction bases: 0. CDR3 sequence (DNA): TGTGCCAGCGGGACAGGGGATAATTCACCCCTCCACTTT. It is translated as CASGTGDNSPLHF.

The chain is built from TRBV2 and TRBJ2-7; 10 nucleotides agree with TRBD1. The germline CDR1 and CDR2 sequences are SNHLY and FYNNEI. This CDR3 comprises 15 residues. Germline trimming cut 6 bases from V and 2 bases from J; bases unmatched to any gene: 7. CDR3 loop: CASRMSGTGAYEQYF. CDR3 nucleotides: TGTGCCAGCAGGATGTCCGGGACAGGGGCCTACGAGCAGTACTTC.